The sequence of this T cell receptor beta chain was determined in a study of cytomegalovirus exposure and HLA in healthy donors. On this clone itself: No antigen is known for it.

From germline, CDR1 is KGHSH and CDR2 LQKENI. Trimming removed 6 bases at V and 4 bases at J, with 12 bases between. This CDR3 is built from 13 residues. Study observations and caveats: Within the data, a cluster of highly shared sequence variants was likely a sequencing artifact. A missense variant in DCLRE1C was later tied to TCR beta V- and J-gene trimming. Researchers had no immune exposure information except CMV serostatus available. Excluded: some indistinguishable V segments such as TRBV6-2 and TRBV6-3.

PCR amplification relied on 60 Vbeta primers (plus 13 Jbeta primers). The data were produced by immunoSEQ multiplex PCR, yet TCRdb's version contains in-frame clones alone and is incomplete. The sample has around 160,000 clones, about 71% seen once. The material sequenced was PBMCs. The receptor was isolated from a man in his fifties in good health and CMV-seronegative. The chain carries TRBV18 and TRBJ1-1; weak D call: TRBD1 (6 bases). The CDR3 sequence is CASSPRGATEAFF. The DNA for the CDR3 is TGTGCCAGCTCCCCCAGGGGAGCCACTGAAGCTTTCTTT.